These T cell receptor beta chains were read from a single sample in a study of regulatory T cells in long-lasting Graves disease. A single record per CDR3 protein comes from TCRdb applying MiXCR to the multiplex PCR reads. Of 350,000 to 450,000 distinct CDR3 sequences in the sample, roughly 25% were seen once. The material was peripheral blood mononuclear cells (PBMCs), obtained when the disease was refractory, from a patient treated with antithyroid drugs. The receptors come from a woman aged 40 to 50 with Graves disease. Each CDR3 is given with its conserved first and last residue. D genes are given only for firm matches. Rows may omit the clone size; those that give it use once, few, many or a size class.

NA TRBJ1-5 TRBV19 NA TGTGCCAGTAGACCAGGGATTAAGAATCAGCCCCAGCATTTT CASRPGIKNQPQHF
many TRBJ2-5 TRBV12-5 NA TGTGCTAGTGCTTTCGGCCCCCCCGGGGCCCAGTACTTC CASAFGPPGAQYF
many TRBJ2-5 TRBV29-1 TRBD1 TGCAGCGTACAACAGGGGGCATCGACCCAGTACTTC CSVQQGASTQYF
many TRBJ2-7 TRBV29-1 NA TGCAGCGTTGACCCGGGACTCCTCAGCTCCTACGAGCAGTACTTC CSVDPGLLSSYEQYF
NA TRBJ2-7 TRBV7-6 TRBD1 TGTGCCAGCAGCCCACAATCGGGACAGGGGTACGAGCAGTACTTC CASSPQSGQGYEQYF
many TRBJ2-2 TRBV6-2/TRBV6-3 TRBD2 TGTGCCAGCAGAAGACTAGCGGGAGAAACCGGGGAGCTGTTTTTT CASRRLAGETGELFF
many TRBJ1-5 TRBV12-3/TRBV12-4 NA TGTGCCAGCAGCCGCACGGGTCCCCAGCATTTT CASSRTGPQHF
NA TRBJ2-1 TRBV11-3 NA TGTGCCAGCAGCTTAGGCCTCGGCCGGGGTAGCGGTACTAACAATGAGCAGTTCTTC CASSLGLGRGSGTNNEQFF
NA TRBJ2-2 TRBV6-5 TRBD1 TGTGCCAGCAGTTACAGGGGGCAAATCGGGGAGCTGTTTTTT CASSYRGQIGELFF
many TRBJ2-5 TRBV15 NA TGTGCCACCAGCAGAGACGGCAGTCAAGAGACCCAGTACTTC CATSRDGSQETQYF
NA TRBJ2-1 TRBV20-1 NA TGCAGTGCTTCAGGGACCGCCTTGGGTGAGCAGTTCTTC CSASGTALGEQFF
many TRBJ1-1 TRBV20-1 NA TGCAGTGCTATAACGAACACCCAGAACACTGAAGCTTTCTTT CSAITNTQNTEAFF
many TRBJ1-2 TRBV6-1 NA TGTGCCAGCAGTGACGGGCAGGGTACTGGCTACACCTTC CASSDGQGTGYTF